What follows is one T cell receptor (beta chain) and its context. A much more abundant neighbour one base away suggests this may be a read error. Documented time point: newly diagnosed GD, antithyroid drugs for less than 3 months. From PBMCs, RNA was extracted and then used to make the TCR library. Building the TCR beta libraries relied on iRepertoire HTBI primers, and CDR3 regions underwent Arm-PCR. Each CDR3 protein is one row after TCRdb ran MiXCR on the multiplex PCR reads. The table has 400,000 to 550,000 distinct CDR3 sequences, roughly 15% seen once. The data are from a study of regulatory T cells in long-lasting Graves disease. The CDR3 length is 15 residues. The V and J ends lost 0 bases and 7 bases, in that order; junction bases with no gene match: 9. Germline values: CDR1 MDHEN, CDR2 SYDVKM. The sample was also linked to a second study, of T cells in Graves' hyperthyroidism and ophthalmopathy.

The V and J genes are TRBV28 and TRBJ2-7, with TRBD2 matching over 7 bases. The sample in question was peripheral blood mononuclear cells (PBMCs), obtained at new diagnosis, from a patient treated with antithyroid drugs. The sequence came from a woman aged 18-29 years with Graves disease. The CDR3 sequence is CASSLWNLGGDEQYF. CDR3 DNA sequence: TGTGCCAGCAGTTTATGGAACCTGGGGGGGGATGAGCAGTACTTC.